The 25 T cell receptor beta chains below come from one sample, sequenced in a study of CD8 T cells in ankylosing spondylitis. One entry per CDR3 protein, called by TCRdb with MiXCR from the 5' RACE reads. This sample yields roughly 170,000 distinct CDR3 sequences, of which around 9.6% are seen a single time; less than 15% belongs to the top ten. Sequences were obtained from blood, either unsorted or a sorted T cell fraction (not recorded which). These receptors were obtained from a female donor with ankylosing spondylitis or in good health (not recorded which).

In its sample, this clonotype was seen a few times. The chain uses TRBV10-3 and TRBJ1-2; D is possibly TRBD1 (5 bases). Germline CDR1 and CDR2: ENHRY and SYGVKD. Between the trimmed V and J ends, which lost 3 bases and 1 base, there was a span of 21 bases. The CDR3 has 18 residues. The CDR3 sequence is CAISDLLTGTRDNYGYTF. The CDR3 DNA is TGTGCCATCAGTGACCTCTTAACCGGGACGAGAGATAACTATGGCTACACCTTC.

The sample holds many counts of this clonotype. The CDR3, as DNA: TGCAGTGCTAGAGACGGGAGCTCCTACAATGAGCAGTTCTTC. This sequence encodes CSARDGSSYNEQFF. The chain combines TRBV20-1 with TRBJ2-1; TRBD2 might be the D (6 bases). CDR3 length: 14 amino acids. V gave up 0 bases and J gave up 0 bases, with 6 bases separating them. The germline gives CDR1 DFQATT, CDR2 SNEGSKA (reference sequence).

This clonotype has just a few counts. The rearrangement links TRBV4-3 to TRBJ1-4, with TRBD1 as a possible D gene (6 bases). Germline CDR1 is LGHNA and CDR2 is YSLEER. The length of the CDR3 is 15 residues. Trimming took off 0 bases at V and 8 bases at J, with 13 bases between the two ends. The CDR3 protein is CASSQDRGSGEKLFF. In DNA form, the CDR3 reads TGCGCCAGCAGCCAAGATAGGGGGAGTGGAGAAAAACTGTTTTTT.

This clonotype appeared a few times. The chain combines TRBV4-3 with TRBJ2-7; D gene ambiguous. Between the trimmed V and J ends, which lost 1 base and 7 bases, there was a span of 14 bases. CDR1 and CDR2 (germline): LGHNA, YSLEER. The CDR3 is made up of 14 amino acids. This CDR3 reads CASSQGIGAQEQYF. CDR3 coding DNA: TGCGCCAGCAGCCAAGGTATCGGAGCTCAGGAGCAGTACTTC.

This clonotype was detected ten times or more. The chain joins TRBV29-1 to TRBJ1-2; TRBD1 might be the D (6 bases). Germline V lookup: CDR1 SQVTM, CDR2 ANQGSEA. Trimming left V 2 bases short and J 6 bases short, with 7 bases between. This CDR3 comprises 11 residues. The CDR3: CSVERGDGYTF. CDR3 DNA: TGCAGCGTTGAAAGGGGGGATGGCTACACCTTC.

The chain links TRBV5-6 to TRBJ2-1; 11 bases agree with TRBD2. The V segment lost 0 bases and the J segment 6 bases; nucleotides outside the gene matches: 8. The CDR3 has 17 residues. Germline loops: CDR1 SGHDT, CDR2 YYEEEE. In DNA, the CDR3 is TGTGCCAGCAGCTTGGCCCTGACTAGCGGGGCCCTCAATGAGCAGTTCTTC. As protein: CASSLALTSGALNEQFF.

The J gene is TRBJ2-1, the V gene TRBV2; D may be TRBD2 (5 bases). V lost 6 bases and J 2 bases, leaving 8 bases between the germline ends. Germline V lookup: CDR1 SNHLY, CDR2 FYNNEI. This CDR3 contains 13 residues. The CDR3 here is CASRDFTYNEQFF. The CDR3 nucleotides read TGTGCCAGCAGGGACTTTACCTACAATGAGCAGTTCTTC.

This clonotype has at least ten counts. DNA of the CDR3: TGTGCCAGCAGTGACGGAGGGGTCGGCACCTTC. This encodes CASSDGGVGTF. The chain couples TRBV2 to TRBJ1-2, with a possible D match to TRBD1 (5 bases). V lost 3 bases and J lost 13, with 12 bases in between. CDR1 and CDR2 from the germline V gene are SNHLY and FYNNEI. This CDR3 is 11 amino acids long.

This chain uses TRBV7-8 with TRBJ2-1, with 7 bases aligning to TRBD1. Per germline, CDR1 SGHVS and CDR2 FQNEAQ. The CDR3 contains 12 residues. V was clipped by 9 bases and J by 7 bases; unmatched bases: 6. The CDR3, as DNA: TGTGCCAGTCGAACAGGGGCTAATGAGCAGTTCTTC. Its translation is CASRTGANEQFF.

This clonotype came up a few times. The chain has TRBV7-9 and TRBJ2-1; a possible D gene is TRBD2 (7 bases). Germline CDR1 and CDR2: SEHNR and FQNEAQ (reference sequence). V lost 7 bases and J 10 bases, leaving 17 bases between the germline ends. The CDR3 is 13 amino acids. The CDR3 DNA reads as TGTGCCAGCATCCTGGGGGGGGGCCGGGAGCAGTTCTTC. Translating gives CASILGGGREQFF.

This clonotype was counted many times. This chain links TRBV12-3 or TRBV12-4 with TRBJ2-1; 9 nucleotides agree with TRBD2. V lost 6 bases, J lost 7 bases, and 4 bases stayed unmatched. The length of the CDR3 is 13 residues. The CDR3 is CASRLAGLNEQFF. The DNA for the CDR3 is TGTGCCAGCAGACTAGCGGGCTTGAATGAGCAGTTCTTC.

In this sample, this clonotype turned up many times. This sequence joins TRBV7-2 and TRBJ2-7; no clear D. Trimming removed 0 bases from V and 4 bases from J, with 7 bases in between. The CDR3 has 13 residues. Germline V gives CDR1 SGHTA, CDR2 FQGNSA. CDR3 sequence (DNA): TGTGCCAGCAGCTTAGCCCCCGCATACGAGCAGTACTTC. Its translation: CASSLAPAYEQYF.

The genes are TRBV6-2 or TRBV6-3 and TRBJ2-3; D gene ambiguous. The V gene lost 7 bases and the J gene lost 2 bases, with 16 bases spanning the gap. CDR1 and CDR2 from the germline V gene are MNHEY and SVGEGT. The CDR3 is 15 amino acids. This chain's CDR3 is CASTLGRAFTDTQYF. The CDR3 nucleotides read TGTGCCAGCACCCTCGGAAGGGCATTCACAGATACGCAGTATTTT.

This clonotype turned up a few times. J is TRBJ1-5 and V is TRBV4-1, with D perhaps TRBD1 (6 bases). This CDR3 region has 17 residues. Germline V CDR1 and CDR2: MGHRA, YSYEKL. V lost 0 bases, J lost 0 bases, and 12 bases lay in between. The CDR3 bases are TGCGCCAGCAGCCAAGATATGGCAGGGGTTAGCAATCAGCCCCAGCATTTT. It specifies CASSQDMAGVSNQPQHF.

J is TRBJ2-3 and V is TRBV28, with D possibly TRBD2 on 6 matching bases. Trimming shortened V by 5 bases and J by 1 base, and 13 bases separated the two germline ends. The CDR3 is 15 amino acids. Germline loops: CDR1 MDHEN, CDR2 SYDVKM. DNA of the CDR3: TGTGCCAGCAGTGAACGAGTAGCGGGCACAGATACGCAGTATTTT. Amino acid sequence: CASSERVAGTDTQYF.

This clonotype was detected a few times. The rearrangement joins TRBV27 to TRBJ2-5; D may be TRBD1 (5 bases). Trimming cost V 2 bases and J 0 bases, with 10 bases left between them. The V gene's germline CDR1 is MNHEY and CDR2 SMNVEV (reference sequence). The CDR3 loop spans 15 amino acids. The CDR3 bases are TGTGCCAGCAGTTTAAAGGGGTGGGACCAAGAGACCCAGTACTTC. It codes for CASSLKGWDQETQYF.

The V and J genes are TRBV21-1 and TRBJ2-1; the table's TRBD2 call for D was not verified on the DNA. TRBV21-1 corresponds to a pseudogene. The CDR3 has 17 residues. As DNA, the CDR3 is TGTGCCAGCAGCAAAGTCAGTCTAGCCAGCACCTACAATGAGCAGTTCTTC. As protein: CASSKVSLASTYNEQFF.

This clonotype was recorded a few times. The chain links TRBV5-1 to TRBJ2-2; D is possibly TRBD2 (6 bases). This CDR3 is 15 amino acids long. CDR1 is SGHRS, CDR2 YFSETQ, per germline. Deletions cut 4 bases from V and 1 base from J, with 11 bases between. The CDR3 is CASSPGDGNTGELFF. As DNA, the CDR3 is TGCGCCAGCAGCCCGGGGGACGGGAACACCGGGGAGCTGTTTTTT.

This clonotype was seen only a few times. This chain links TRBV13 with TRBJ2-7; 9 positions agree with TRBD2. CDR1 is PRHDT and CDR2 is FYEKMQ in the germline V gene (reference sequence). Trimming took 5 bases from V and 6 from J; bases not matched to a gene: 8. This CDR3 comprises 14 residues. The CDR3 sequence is CASSPTGTSPEQYF. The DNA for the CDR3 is TGTGCCAGCAGCCCTACAGGGACTAGCCCCGAGCAGTACTTC. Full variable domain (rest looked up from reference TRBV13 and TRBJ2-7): AAGVIQSPRHLIKEKRETATLKCYPIPRHDTVYWYQQGPGQDPQFLISFYEKMQSDKGSIPDRFSAQQFSDYHSELNMSSLELGDSALYFCASSPTGTSPEQYFGPGTRLTVT.

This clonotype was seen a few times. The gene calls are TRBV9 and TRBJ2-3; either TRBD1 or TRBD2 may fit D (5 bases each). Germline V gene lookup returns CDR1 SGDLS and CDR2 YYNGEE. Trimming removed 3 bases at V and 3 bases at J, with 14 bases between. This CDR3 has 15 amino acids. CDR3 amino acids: CASSEGRSGTDTQYF. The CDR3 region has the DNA TGTGCCAGCAGCGAGGGACGATCGGGGACAGATACGCAGTATTTT.

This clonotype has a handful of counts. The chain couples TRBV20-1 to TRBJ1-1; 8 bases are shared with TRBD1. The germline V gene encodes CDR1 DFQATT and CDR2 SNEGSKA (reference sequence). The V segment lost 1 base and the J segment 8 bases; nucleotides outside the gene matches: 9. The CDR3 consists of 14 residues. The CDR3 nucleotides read TGCAGTGCTAGAGTACCGGGACAGGTAGCCGAAGCTTTCTTT. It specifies CSARVPGQVAEAFF.

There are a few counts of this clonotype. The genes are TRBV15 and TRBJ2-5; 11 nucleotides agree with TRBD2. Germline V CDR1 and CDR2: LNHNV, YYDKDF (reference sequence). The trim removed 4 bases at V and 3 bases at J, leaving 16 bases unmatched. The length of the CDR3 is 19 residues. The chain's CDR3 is CATSTPTSGDKLREETQYF. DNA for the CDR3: TGTGCCACCAGCACCCCGACTAGCGGGGACAAGTTGAGGGAAGAGACCCAGTACTTC.

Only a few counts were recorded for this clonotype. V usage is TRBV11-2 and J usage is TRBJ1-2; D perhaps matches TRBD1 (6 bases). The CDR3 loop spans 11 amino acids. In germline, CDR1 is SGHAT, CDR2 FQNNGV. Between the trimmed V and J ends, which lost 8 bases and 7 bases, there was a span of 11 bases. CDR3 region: CASSDRGGYTF. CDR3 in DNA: TGTGCCAGCTCGGACAGAGGTGGCTACACCTTC. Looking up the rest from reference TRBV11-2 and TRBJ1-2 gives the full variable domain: EAGVAQSPRYKIIEKRQSVAFWCNPISGHATLYWYQQILGQGPKLLIQFQNNGVVDDSQLPKDRFSAERLKGVDSTLKIQPAKLEDSAVYLCASSDRGGYTFGSGTRLTVV.

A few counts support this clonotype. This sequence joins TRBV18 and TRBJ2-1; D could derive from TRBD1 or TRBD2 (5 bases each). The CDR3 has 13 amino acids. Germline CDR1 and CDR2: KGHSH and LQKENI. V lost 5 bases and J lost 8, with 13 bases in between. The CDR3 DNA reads TGTGCCAGCTCAACGACAGACGGGGATGAGCAGTTCTTC. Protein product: CASSTTDGDEQFF.

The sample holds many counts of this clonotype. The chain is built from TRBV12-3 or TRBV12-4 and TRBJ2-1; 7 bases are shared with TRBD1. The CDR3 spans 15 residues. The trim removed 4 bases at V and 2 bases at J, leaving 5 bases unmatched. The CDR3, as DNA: TGTGCCAGCAGTTCTGGGGACAGCCCCTACAATGAGCAGTTCTTC. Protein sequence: CASSSGDSPYNEQFF.